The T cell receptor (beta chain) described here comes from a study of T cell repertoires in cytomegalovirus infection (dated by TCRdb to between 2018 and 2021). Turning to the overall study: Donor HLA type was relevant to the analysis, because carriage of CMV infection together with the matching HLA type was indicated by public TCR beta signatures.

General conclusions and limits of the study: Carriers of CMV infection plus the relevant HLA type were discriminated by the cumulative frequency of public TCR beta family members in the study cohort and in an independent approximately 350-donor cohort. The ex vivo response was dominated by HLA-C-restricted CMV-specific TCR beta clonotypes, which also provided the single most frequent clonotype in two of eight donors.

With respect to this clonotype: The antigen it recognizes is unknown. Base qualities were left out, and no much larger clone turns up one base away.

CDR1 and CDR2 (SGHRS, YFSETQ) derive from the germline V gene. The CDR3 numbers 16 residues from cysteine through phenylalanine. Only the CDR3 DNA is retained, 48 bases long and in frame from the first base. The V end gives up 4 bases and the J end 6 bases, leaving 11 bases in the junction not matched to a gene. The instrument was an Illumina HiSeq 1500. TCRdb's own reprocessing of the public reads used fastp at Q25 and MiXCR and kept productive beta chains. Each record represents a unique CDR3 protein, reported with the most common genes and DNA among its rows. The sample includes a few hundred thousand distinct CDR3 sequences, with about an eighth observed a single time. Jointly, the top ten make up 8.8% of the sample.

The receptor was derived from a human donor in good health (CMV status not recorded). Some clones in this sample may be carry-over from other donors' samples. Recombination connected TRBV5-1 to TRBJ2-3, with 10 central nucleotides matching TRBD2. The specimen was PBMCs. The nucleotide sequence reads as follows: TGCGCCAGCAGCGTACAAACTAGCGGGGAAACTGATACGCAGTATTTT. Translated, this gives CASSVQTSGETDTQYF.